Here is one T cell receptor beta chain with its context. The antigen is undetermined. At one of its ends the junction is not consistent with the germline gene, which may arise from a read error. The data were taken from a study of tumor and adjacent non-tumor tissue in lung cancer. Study in general: Each sample yielded around 4.2 million productive TCRbeta reads on average. Study outcomes and limitations: Shorter survival was associated with higher TCR diversity in tumors. Tumor repertoires had a smaller top 100 clone share than normal lung.

This sample's RNA came from whole unsorted tissue. Distant lung tissue was collected more than 3 cm away from the tumor edge. Between August and November 2014, newly diagnosed, chemotherapy-naive lung cancer patients underwent thoracic surgery in China. The germline gives CDR1 SQVTM, CDR2 ANQGSEA. CDR3 size: 13 residues. TCRbeta libraries were built with three rounds of nested PCR, modified from ARM-PCR. Each CDR3 protein is one row after TCRdb ran MiXCR on the multiplex PCR reads. The table records 60,000 to 65,000 distinct CDR3 sequences, over 60% of them present only once. The rearrangement uses TRBV29-1 and TRBJ2-5, with no clear D. Sample: distant non-tumor lung tissue. The clonotype was recovered from a man in his 70s with non-small cell lung cancer. CDR3 coding DNA: TGCATCGTTGATGGCAGACTGCAGGAGACCCAGTACTTC. The encoded protein is CIVDGRLQETQYF.